The sequence of this T cell receptor (beta chain) was determined in a study of blood T cell repertoires in COVID-19. Study at large: COVID-19 samples, acute and convalescent, were from the United States, Italy and Spain.

The CDR3 has 13 amino acids. From germline, CDR1 is SEHNR and CDR2 FQNEAQ (reference sequence). V dropped 2 bases and J dropped 1 base, with 5 bases sitting between them. Repertoires were generated with immunoSEQ multiplex PCR, while TCRdb's copy carries only in-frame clones and drops some. The sample holds approximately 270,000 clones, roughly 85% seen once. Concerning this clone: Additional DNA sequences in this sample encode the identical CDR3.

This receptor was identified in a woman in her sixties or seventies with acute or convalescent COVID-19. J is TRBJ1-1 and V is TRBV7-9; D is uncertain. Sample: peripheral blood. The CDR3 here is CASSLTGNTEAFF. As DNA, the CDR3 is TGTGCCAGCAGCTTAACTGGGAACACTGAAGCTTTCTTT. The full variable domain, its missing parts supplied by reference TRBV7-9 and TRBJ1-1, is DTGVSQNPRHKITKRGQNVTFRCDPISEHNRLYWYRQTLGQGPEFLTYFQNEAQLEKSRLLSDRFSAERPKGSFSTLEIQRTEQGDSAMYLCASSLTGNTEAFFGQGTRLTVV.